This T cell receptor (beta chain) was observed in a study of CXCR3-negative and CXCR3-positive naive CD8 T cells. A note on this clonotype: Its antigen is undetermined.

The study made its TRB cDNA libraries by 5' RACE, adding UMI labels. Reprocessing the 5' RACE reads, TCRdb reports a single entry for every CDR3 protein and omits DNA. In all, the sample yields some 25,000 distinct CDR3 sequences. Overall study results and limits: It was found that naive subsets had comparable surface CD5, and TCR strength was inferred from TRB CDR3 properties. Memory cells diverged, while naive CXCR3-positive and CXCR3-negative cells had similar TRBV-TRBJ usage. CXCR3-negative naive cells had less hydrophobic TRB CDR3s than did CXCR3-positive naive cells.

Cells that were CD45RO-CCR7+CD27+CD95- constituted naive CD8+ T cells. The germline V gene has CDR1 DFQATT and CDR2 SNEGSKA (reference sequence). CDR3 length equals 14 residues. The source material was naive CXCR3- CD8+ T cells from blood. Subset noted: CD45RO-CCR7+CD27+CD95- naive CD8+ T cells lacking CXCR3 (TNR3-). The source is a human donor in good health. Some clones in this sample may be carry-over from other donors' samples. The V call is TRBV20-1, the J call TRBJ2-1; the TCRdb D gene call, TRBD1, has no DNA to confirm it. CDR3 loop: CSASPTGAWNEQFF.